Following are 28 T cell receptor beta chains from one sample sequenced in a study of siplizumab effects on memory and regulatory T cells. Here immunoSEQ multiplex PCR was the method, and the copy in TCRdb shows in-frame clones only, minus some. The sample lists roughly 100,000 clones; over 90% were seen once. Sequencing used Tregs sorted from blood. These receptors came from a human donor in good health.

J is TRBJ1-1 and V is TRBV14; D ambiguous. This CDR3 contains 15 residues. Looked up from germline, CDR1 is SGHDN and CDR2 is FVKESK. V dropped 3 bases and J dropped 0 bases, with 11 bases sitting between them. The CDR3 coding sequence is TGTGCCAGCAGCCACCGAGGAGGGATGAACACTGAAGCTTTCTTT. Translated, it gives CASSHRGGMNTEAFF.

The chain is built from TRBV7-9 and TRBJ1-4; TRBD1 might be the D (6 bases). The CDR3 has 14 amino acids. V lost 5 bases, J lost 4 bases, and 11 bases lay in between. The germline V gene has CDR1 SEHNR and CDR2 FQNEAQ (reference sequence). The CDR3 DNA follows: TGTGCCAGCAGCCAGCAGGGGCTTAATGAAAAACTGTTTTTT. It codes for CASSQQGLNEKLFF. Full variable domain (missing parts from reference TRBV7-9 and TRBJ1-4): DTGVSQNPRHKITKRGQNVTFRCDPISEHNRLYWYRQTLGQGPEFLTYFQNEAQLEKSRLLSDRFSAERPKGSFSTLEIQRTEQGDSAMYLCASSQQGLNEKLFFGSGTQLSVL.

J is TRBJ1-3 and V is TRBV14; D gene uncertain. Germline V gives CDR1 SGHDN, CDR2 FVKESK. CDR3 size: 17 residues. With 2 bases removed from V and 2 bases from J, the gap between germline ends came to 16 bases. The chain's CDR3 is CASSQSPPGVTGNTIYF. The DNA for the CDR3 is TGTGCCAGCAGCCAATCCCCCCCCGGGGTAACTGGAAACACCATATATTTT.

The rearrangement links TRBV11-3 to TRBJ2-3; TRBD2 aligns across 15 bases. V lost 1 base and J lost 6; bases outside the gene matches: 5. The germline gives CDR1 SGHNT, CDR2 YENEEA. CDR3 length: 17 amino acids. In DNA, the CDR3 is TGTGCCAGCAGCTTAGGGACTAGCGGGAGGGCAAGGGATACGCAGTATTTT. Protein sequence: CASSLGTSGRARDTQYF.

Turning to this clone: Other nucleotide sequences from this sample produce the same CDR3. The V gene is TRBV20-1, the J gene TRBJ2-3; D gene uncertain. The V and J ends lost 1 base and 5 bases respectively, with 4 bases between them. The CDR3 runs 11 residues. The V gene's germline CDR1 is DFQATT and CDR2 SNEGSKA (reference sequence). The CDR3 region is CSARVGDTQYF. The DNA for the CDR3 is TGCAGTGCTAGAGTGGGAGATACGCAGTATTTT.

V is TRBV6-1 and J is TRBJ1-2, with 9 bases that match TRBD1. In germline, CDR1 is MNHNS, CDR2 SASEGT. J gave up 8 bases and V 6 bases, and 10 bases lay outside the gene matches. The CDR3 extends over 14 amino acids. This CDR3 is CASRIIPGQGGYTF. CDR3 nucleotide sequence: TGTGCCAGCAGGATAATTCCGGGACAGGGAGGCTACACCTTC.

This clone was counted a few times. The chain links TRBV11-3 to TRBJ2-3, with 8 bases matching TRBD1. Germline trimming cut 4 bases from V and 5 bases from J; bases unmatched to any gene: 2. Per the germline V gene, CDR1 is SGHNT and CDR2 is YENEEA. This CDR3 has 13 residues. The CDR3 region is CASSWTGLDTQYF. The DNA for the CDR3 is TGTGCCAGCAGCTGGACAGGGTTAGATACGCAGTATTTT.

The rearrangement links TRBV6-6 to TRBJ1-3; 8 bases are a match to TRBD1. With V trimmed by 6 bases and J by 7 bases, 14 bases remained unmatched. CDR3 length: 16 amino acids. Germline V gene sequence: CDR1 MNHNY, CDR2 SVGAGI (reference sequence). The CDR3 DNA reads as TGTGCCAGCAGAGAAAGACAGGGGCCCTTCTGGAACACCATATATTTT. It yields the protein CASRERQGPFWNTIYF.

The chain combines TRBV19 with TRBJ1-3; 9 bases match TRBD1. The CDR3 is 18 residues long. Germline values: CDR1 LNHDA, CDR2 SQIVND (reference sequence). V shed 5 bases, J shed 0 bases, and the junction held 11 bases outside the gene matches. The CDR3 bases are TGTGCCAGTAGTGCAATCGGGACAGGGCCACTCTCTGGAAACACCATATATTTT. Its protein product is CASSAIGTGPLSGNTIYF.

This chain connects TRBV4-1 to TRBJ2-2; tentatively, D is TRBD2 (5 bases). The CDR3 covers 14 residues. Looked up from germline, CDR1 is MGHRA and CDR2 is YSYEKL. The ends were cut back, 4 bases at V and 5 bases at J, with 11 bases in the middle. The CDR3 reads CASSPDYLTGELFF. The CDR3, as DNA: TGCGCCAGCAGCCCCGACTATCTTACCGGGGAGCTGTTTTTT.

V and J are TRBV10-3 and TRBJ1-1, with 9 positions matching TRBD1. The germline gives CDR1 ENHRY, CDR2 SYGVKD. This CDR3 spans 13 amino acids. Losses at the gene ends were 6 bases for V and 4 bases for J; bases not matched to a gene: 3. The CDR3 nucleotides read TGTGCCATCAGGGACAGGGGTGGCACTGAAGCTTTCTTT. Translated: CAIRDRGGTEAFF.

This clone was detected once. The chain has TRBV7-9 and TRBJ1-4; D possibly corresponds to TRBD1 (5 bases). The CDR3 is 13 residues long. Germline-derived CDR1 and CDR2 are SEHNR and FQNEAQ (reference sequence). The V end lost 0 bases, the J end lost 8 bases, and 7 bases lay between the germline ends. The DNA of the CDR3 is TGTGCCAGCAGCTTAGCGGGGGTCGAAAAACTGTTTTTT. Its translation is CASSLAGVEKLFF.

The chain links TRBV6-6 to TRBJ2-5; TRBD2 aligns across 7 bases. This CDR3 comprises 15 residues. Germline CDR1 MNHNY, CDR2 SVGAGI (reference sequence). The V gene end was trimmed by 6 bases and the J gene end by 4 bases; junction bases not matched to a gene: 11. The CDR3 DNA reads TGTGCCAGCAGAGGACTAGGAGGGGTCCGAGAGACCCAGTACTTC. Translating it yields CASRGLGGVRETQYF.

The rearrangement joins TRBV6-5 to TRBJ2-5, with a possible D match to TRBD1 (6 bases). The CDR3 runs 14 residues. V lost 2 bases to trimming and J lost 6 bases, with 13 bases between them. CDR1 is MNHEY, CDR2 SVGAGI, per germline. The CDR3 spells CASSYRGLAKTQYF. DNA of the CDR3: TGTGCCAGCAGTTACAGGGGGTTGGCGAAGACCCAGTACTTC.

V gene TRBV19 combines with J gene TRBJ1-4; D is perhaps TRBD1 (5 bases). Germline CDR1 LNHDA, CDR2 SQIVND (reference sequence). The V and J ends lost 7 bases and 8 bases respectively, with 17 bases between them. The CDR3 runs 14 residues. Written as DNA, the CDR3 is TGTGCCAGTACCCCGGGGCGAGGAGGGGAAAAACTGTTTTTT. Translated: CASTPGRGGEKLFF.

About this clone: The junction departs from the called germline gene at one end, perhaps through a read error. The chain combines TRBV7-3 with TRBJ1-1, with D possibly TRBD1 on 5 matching bases. The length of the CDR3 is 13 residues. Looked up from germline, CDR1 is SGHTA and CDR2 is FQGTGA. The CDR3 DNA reads as TGTGCCAGCAGCCCTGCCGGGGAGGAGGGGAAGCTCTTT. Protein sequence: CASSPAGEEGKLF.

This sequence joins TRBV9 and TRBJ2-3; 8 bases align to TRBD2. From germline, CDR1 is SGDLS and CDR2 YYNGEE. V lost 4 bases and J lost 1; bases outside the gene matches: 8. The length of the CDR3 is 16 residues. This CDR3 reads CASSPRGAGGTDTQYF. The CDR3 DNA reads TGTGCCAGCAGCCCGCGGGGGGCCGGGGGCACAGATACGCAGTATTTT. The full variable domain, with the rest looked up from reference TRBV9 and TRBJ2-3, is DSGVTQTPKHLITATGQRVTLRCSPRSGDLSVYWYQQSLDQGLQFLIQYYNGEERAKGNILERFSAQQFPDLHSELNLSSLELGDSALYFCASSPRGAGGTDTQYFGPGTRLTVL.

The sample holds one count of this clone. The rearrangement joins TRBV28 to TRBJ1-5; D possibly corresponds to TRBD1 (6 bases). Germline V gene lookup returns CDR1 MDHEN and CDR2 SYDVKM. This CDR3 has 15 amino acids. Trimming shortened V by 6 bases and J by 2 bases, and 14 bases separated the two germline ends. CDR3 protein: CASSQPHRGNQPQHF. For the CDR3, the DNA is TGTGCCAGCAGCCAGCCACACAGGGGCAATCAGCCCCAGCATTTT.

The gene calls are TRBV19 and TRBJ1-5; TRBD1 might be the D (5 bases). The length of the CDR3 is 15 residues. In germline, CDR1 is LNHDA, CDR2 SQIVND (reference sequence). V lost 9 bases and J lost 0, with 15 bases in between. Here the CDR3 reads CASTRWGDSNQPQHF. The DNA for the CDR3 is TGTGCCAGCACCCGATGGGGGGATAGCAATCAGCCCCAGCATTTT.

The chain employs TRBV11-3 and TRBJ2-1, with D hard to call. The germline gives CDR1 SGHNT, CDR2 YENEEA. The ends were cut back, 3 bases at V and 6 bases at J, with 9 bases in the middle. This CDR3 is built from 13 residues. CDR3 protein: CASSFSSPNEQFF. The CDR3 DNA reads TGTGCCAGCAGCTTTTCTTCCCCCAATGAGCAGTTCTTC. Variable domain in full (rest from reference TRBV11-3 and TRBJ2-1): EAGVVQSPRYKIIEKKQPVAFWCNPISGHNTLYWYLQNLGQGPELLIRYENEEAVDDSQLPKDRFSAERLKGVDSTLKIQPAELGDSAVYLCASSFSSPNEQFFGPGTRLTVL.

The chain is built from TRBV18 and TRBJ1-3; the match to TRBD1 covers 8 bases. J was trimmed by 2 bases and V by 5 bases; bases with no gene match: 5. Germline V gene data show CDR1 as KGHSH and CDR2 as LQKENI. CDR3 size: 15 residues. Written as DNA, the CDR3 is TGTGCCAGCTCAAACAGGGGGTCACCTGGAAACACCATATATTTT. It is translated as CASSNRGSPGNTIYF.

The rearrangement uses TRBV4-2 and TRBJ1-2; D is unclear. V was pared by 1 base and J by 2 bases, with 8 bases between. Germline CDR1 reads LGHNA; CDR2 reads YNFKEQ. There are 14 residues in the CDR3. The CDR3 here is CASSQGIRNYGYTF. The DNA of the CDR3 is TGTGCCAGCAGCCAAGGGATCAGGAACTATGGCTACACCTTC.

The chain combines TRBV7-9 with TRBJ1-4; D is possibly TRBD1 (6 bases). Germline assignment: CDR1 SEHNR and CDR2 FQNEAQ (reference sequence). The CDR3 consists of 15 residues. V was cut by 3 bases and J by 7 bases, with 15 bases left in between. The CDR3 region has the DNA TGTGCCAGCAGCTTTGAGGGGGTGGAAGGTGAAAAACTGTTTTTT. It codes for CASSFEGVEGEKLFF.

The chain uses TRBV30 and TRBJ1-2; TRBD1 matches 11 bases. CDR1 and CDR2 (germline): GTSNPN, SVGIG (reference sequence). This CDR3 has 16 residues. J was trimmed by 5 bases and V by 3 bases; bases with no gene match: 11. CDR3 DNA: TGTGCCTGGAGGGCAGGACAGGGGGCGCGATTATATGGCTACACCTTC. Amino acids: CAWRAGQGARLYGYTF. The whole variable domain, remainder taken from reference TRBV30 and TRBJ1-2, is SQTIHQWPATLVQPVGSPLSLECTVEGTSNPNLYWYRQAAGRGLQLLFYSVGIGQISSEVPQNLSASRPQDRQFILSSKKLLLSDSGFYLCAWRAGQGARLYGYTFGSGTRLTVV.

V is TRBV7-2 and J is TRBJ1-1, with no clear D. V gave up 2 bases and J gave up 2 bases, with 9 bases separating them. Per germline, CDR1 SGHTA and CDR2 FQGNSA. The CDR3 length is 14 residues. CDR3 in amino acids: CASSLSPANTEAFF. The DNA for the CDR3 is TGTGCCAGCAGCTTATCACCAGCAAACACTGAAGCTTTCTTT.

The V gene is TRBV5-4, the J gene TRBJ2-7; 7 bases are shared with TRBD1. Losses at the gene ends were 5 bases for V and 2 bases for J; bases not matched to a gene: 7. The CDR3 runs 14 residues. The germline CDR1 and CDR2 sequences are SGHNT and YYREEE (reference sequence). CDR3 in DNA: TGTGCCAGCAGTCCACCGGGACAGACCTACGAGCAGTACTTC. It specifies CASSPPGQTYEQYF.

This chain links TRBV7-2 with TRBJ1-2, with D unresolved. In germline, CDR1 is SGHTA, CDR2 FQGNSA. This CDR3 has 14 residues. V was shortened by 5 bases and J by 2 bases, with 12 bases between the two germline ends. The chain's CDR3 is CASSGSHKNYGYTF. The CDR3 DNA reads TGTGCCAGCAGCGGCTCTCACAAAAACTATGGCTACACCTTC. Supplemented by reference TRBV7-2 and TRBJ1-2, the full variable domain reads GAGVSQSPSNKVTEKGKDVELRCDPISGHTALYWYRQSLGQGLEFLIYFQGNSAPDKSGLPSDRFSAERTGGSVSTLTIQRTQQEDSAVYLCASSGSHKNYGYTFGSGTRLTVV.

The genes are TRBV6-1 and TRBJ2-7; D gene uncertain. The CDR3 contains 14 residues. CDR1 and CDR2 (germline): MNHNS, SASEGT. V was pared by 5 bases and J by 0 bases, with 11 bases between. This chain's CDR3 is CASSLERNSYEQYF. The CDR3 DNA is TGTGCCAGCAGTCTGGAGAGGAACTCCTACGAGCAGTACTTC.